What follows is one TCR beta chain and its context. TCRdb passed the 5' RACE reads through MiXCR, listing each CDR3 protein once. The table lists over 35,000 distinct CDR3 sequences, over 5.5% of them singletons, with less than 11% in the top ten. In germline, CDR1 is SGHTA, CDR2 FQGNSA. V gave up 3 bases and J gave up 5 bases, with 13 bases separating them. This CDR3 comprises 14 residues. This entry belongs to a study of T cells after yellow fever vaccination. The material was PBMCs, either bulk or a sorted T-cell subset (CD4+, CD8+, memory, or dextramer-sorted; not recorded which), obtained 45 days after the yellow fever booster vaccination. This clonotype was obtained from a man aged 30-40 years who received the YFV17D yellow fever vaccine. The J gene is TRBJ1-1, the V gene TRBV7-2, with TRBD1 as a possible D gene (5 bases). For the CDR3, the DNA is TGTGCCAGCAGCTTGCGGGGGTTAATAACTGAAGCTTTCTTT. Its protein product is CASSLRGLITEAFF.